What follows describes a single TCR beta chain. The record originates from a study of cytomegalovirus exposure and HLA in healthy donors. Turning to the study itself: Approximately 190 million T cells yielded more than 90 million unique TCR beta sequences, as an earlier analysis found. In an early release, HLA-typed donors contributed about 80 million unique TCR sequences.

The V gene end was trimmed by 3 bases and the J gene end by 5 bases; junction bases not matched to a gene: 6. CDR3 length equals 14 residues. Per germline, CDR1 SGHNT and CDR2 YYREEE (reference sequence). The study ran its PCR with 60 Vbeta and 13 Jbeta primers. Generated by immunoSEQ multiplex PCR, the TCRdb table keeps only in-frame clones and is missing some. The sample includes 150,000 to 200,000 clones, around 80% of them seen just once. Sequencing used PBMCs. V is TRBV5-4 and J is TRBJ2-7, with 9 positions matching TRBD1. The receptor's source is a middle-aged man in good health and CMV-seronegative. The CDR3 sequence: CASSSGTGKHEQYF. The CDR3 coding sequence is TGTGCCAGCAGCTCTGGGACAGGGAAACACGAGCAGTACTTC.